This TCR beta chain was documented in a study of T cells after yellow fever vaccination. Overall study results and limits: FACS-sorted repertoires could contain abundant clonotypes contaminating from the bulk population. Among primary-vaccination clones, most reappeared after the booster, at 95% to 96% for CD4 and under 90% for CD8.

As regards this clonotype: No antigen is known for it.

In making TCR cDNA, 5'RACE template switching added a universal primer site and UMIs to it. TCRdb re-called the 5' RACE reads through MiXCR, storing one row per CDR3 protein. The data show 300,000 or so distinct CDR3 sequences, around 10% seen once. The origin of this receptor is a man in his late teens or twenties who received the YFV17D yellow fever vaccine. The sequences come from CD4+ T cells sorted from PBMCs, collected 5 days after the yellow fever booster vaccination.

The CDR3 reads CASLRTGAGELFF. The CDR3 DNA sequence: TGTGCCAGCTTGAGGACAGGCGCCGGGGAGCTGTTTTTT. The genes are TRBV5-6 and TRBJ2-2, with 7 bases identical to TRBD1. From germline, CDR1 is SGHDT and CDR2 YYEEEE. The CDR3 consists of 13 residues. The J segment lost 6 bases and the V segment lost 7 bases, leaving 6 bases of the junction unmatched.